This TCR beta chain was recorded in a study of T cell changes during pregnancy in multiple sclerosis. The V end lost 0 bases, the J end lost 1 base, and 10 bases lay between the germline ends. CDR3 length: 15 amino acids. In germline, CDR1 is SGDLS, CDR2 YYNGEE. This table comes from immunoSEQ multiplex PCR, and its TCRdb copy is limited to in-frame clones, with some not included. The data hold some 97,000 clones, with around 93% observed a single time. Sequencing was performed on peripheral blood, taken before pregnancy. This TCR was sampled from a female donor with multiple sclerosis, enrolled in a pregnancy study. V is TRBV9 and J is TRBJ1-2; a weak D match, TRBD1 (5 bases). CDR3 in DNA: TGTGCCAGCAGCGTAGCCCGACAGCTTAACTATGGCTACACCTTC. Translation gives CASSVARQLNYGYTF.